Sequencing of this T cell receptor beta chain was carried out in a study of identical twins. Ten or more counts support this clonotype. What it binds is unknown. TCRdb independently ran MiXCR on the 5' RACE reads; one entry per CDR3 protein. The sample has 270,000 or so distinct CDR3 sequences, about 8.9% seen once. Study conclusions and caveats: Zero-insertion findings could be partly confounded by invariant cells (MAIT and iNKT cells). Not following the same donors, the study drew its conclusions from cross-sectional statistical analysis.

The sample was also reused in another study, on yellow fever vaccine responses in identical twins. This second report adds: Twins' vaccine T cell response reportedly gave the appearance of partial convergence and partial personalization.

Input material: CD8+ T cells sorted from blood. The TCR originated in a woman aged 18-29 years in good health.

The CDR3 loop reads CASSQGSSGVYNEQFF. The DNA for the CDR3 is TGCGCCAGCAGCCAAGGGTCGAGCGGAGTTTACAATGAGCAGTTCTTC. The rearrangement links TRBV4-3 to TRBJ2-1, with D possibly being TRBD2 (5 bases). The CDR3 loop spans 16 amino acids. V dropped 1 base and J dropped 4 bases, with 14 bases sitting between them. CDR1 is LGHNA, CDR2 YSLEER, per germline.